This is a list of T cell receptor beta chains from one sample in a study of blood T cell repertoires in COVID-19. Clones were sequenced by immunoSEQ multiplex PCR, and TCRdb holds only the in-frame ones, with some missing. The table has about 190,000 clones, around nine tenths seen once. The material sequenced was peripheral blood. All receptors come from a woman in her thirties or forties who had recovered from COVID-19. CDR3s include the opening cysteine and the closing phenylalanine or tryptophan. A D gene is named only where the DNA matches it firmly. For some rows the clone size is stated as once, few or many, or as a class when expanded; others skip it.

- | TRBJ1-5 | - | TRBV7-2 | TGTGCCAGCAGCTTAGAACCCCGGGGCAATCAGCCCCAGCATTTT | CASSLEPRGNQPQHF
- | TRBJ2-1 | - | TRBV27 | TGTGCCAGCAGTTTCCGAGCGACCTACAATGAGCAGTTCTTC | CASSFRATYNEQFF
TRBD1 | TRBJ1-2 | - | TRBV6-6 | TGTGCCAGCAGCCCTACGGACAGGGGCTATGGCTACACCTTC | CASSPTDRGYGYTF
TRBD1 | TRBJ1-1 | few | TRBV5-1 | TGCGCCACCTCGTATGGGACAGCCACTGAAGCTTTCTTT | CATSYGTATEAFF
- | TRBJ2-3 | - | TRBV6-6 | TGTGCCAGCAGTCATCCCAGGCCAGATACGCAGTATTTT | CASSHPRPDTQYF
- | TRBJ2-7 | - | TRBV19 | TGTGCCAGTAGCCAGTCGGACTACCGGATAGAGCAGTACTTC | CASSQSDYRIEQYF
TRBD1 | TRBJ2-1 | - | TRBV10-3 | TGTGCCATCAGAGGGGGCGCGTTCGATGAGCAGTTCTTC | CAIRGGAFDEQFF
- | TRBJ1-4 | - | TRBV5-1 | TGCGCCAGCAGCTTGGGATCAGGACTTAATGAAAAACTGTTTTTT | CASSLGSGLNEKLFF
TRBD1 | TRBJ1-5 | - | TRBV28 | TGTGCCAGCAGTTCGGGACAGGGGTTCAATCAGCCCCAGCATTTT | CASSSGQGFNQPQHF
- | TRBJ2-2 | once | TRBV28 | TGTGCCAGCAGTCCCTACGGCCGGGACTTAAACACCGGGGAGCTGTTTTTT | CASSPYGRDLNTGELFF
TRBD1 | TRBJ2-1 | once | TRBV7-8 | TGTGCCAGCAGCAAAAGGGACAGTCTATACAATGAGCAGTTCTTC | CASSKRDSLYNEQFF
TRBD1 | TRBJ1-2 | - | TRBV28 | TGTGCCAGCAGTGCCGACAGGGACTCTAACTATGGCTACACCTTC | CASSADRDSNYGYTF
TRBD1 | TRBJ1-1 | once | TRBV11-2 | TGTGCCAGCAGCTTATTAGGACAGGGGGATCCGGGAGCTTTCTTT | CASSLLGQGDPGAFF
- | TRBJ2-7 | - | TRBV6-6 | TGTGCCAGCAGTTCCCAGGGAACCTACGAGCAGTACTTC | CASSSQGTYEQYF
TRBD1 | TRBJ2-7 | - | TRBV5-1 | TGCGCCAGCAGCTGGACCACCGGGACAGGGGGAGTAGGCGAGCAGTACTTC | CASSWTTGTGGVGEQYF
- | TRBJ2-7 | - | TRBV4-3 | TGCGCCAGCAGCCATCGGTTCTACCCAACGCCCGCCTACGAGCAGTACTTC | CASSHRFYPTPAYEQYF
TRBD2 | TRBJ2-1 | - | TRBV30 | TGTGCCTGGAGTGGTGGGTTCACTGTGTCTAGCGGGTCTAAGCAGTTCTTC | CAWSGGFTVSSGSKQFF
- | TRBJ2-3 | - | TRBV11-2 | TGTGCCAGCAGCTTAGTTAGTCTTCGTAGCACAGATACGCAGTATTTT | CASSLVSLRSTDTQYF
- | TRBJ1-5 | - | TRBV2 | TGTGCCAGCAGTGAACGGCCAGACACAACCGATGACCAGCATTTT | CASSERPDTTDDQHF
- | TRBJ2-1 | - | TRBV10-3 | TGTGCCATCAGCGGCGACAACAATGAGCAGTTCTTC | CAISGDNNEQFF
- | TRBJ2-1 | - | TRBV11-2 | TGTGCCAGCAGCTTAGGTTTAGGCGGGACCTACAATGAGCAGTTCTTC | CASSLGLGGTYNEQFF
- | TRBJ1-3 | few | TRBV4-1 | TGCGCCAGCAGCCAAGATCCCGGGATTCCTGGAAACACCATATATTTT | CASSQDPGIPGNTIYF
TRBD1 | TRBJ2-7 | - | TRBV19 | TGTGCCACGACAGGGGGGTCCTACGAGCAGTACTTC | CATTGGSYEQYF
TRBD1 | TRBJ1-6 | few | TRBV9 | TGTGCCAGCAGCGGATGGACAGGGGGAAATTCACCCCTCCACTTT | CASSGWTGGNSPLHF
- | TRBJ2-3 | - | TRBV6-2/TRBV6-3 | TGTGCCAGCAGCACGACGGGAGATACGCAGTATTTT | CASSTTGDTQYF
TRBD1 | TRBJ2-2 | - | TRBV5-6 | TGTGCCAGCAGCTTGGCTGGACAGGGGTTCACCGGGGAGCTGTTTTTT | CASSLAGQGFTGELFF
TRBD1 | TRBJ1-2 | - | TRBV5-1 | TGCGCCAGCAGCTCCCAACCAGGGGAACAGGGGGATGGCTACACCTTC | CASSSQPGEQGDGYTF
TRBD2 | TRBJ2-5 | - | TRBV3-1/TRBV3-2 | TGTGCCAGCAGCCTGGGGGGGGGTAGCGAGACCCAGTACTTC | CASSLGGGSETQYF
TRBD1 | TRBJ2-3 | few | TRBV18 | TGTGCCAGCTCACCGGGGCGTGGACAGGGCCCCACAGATACGCAGTATTTT | CASSPGRGQGPTDTQYF
TRBD1 | TRBJ2-3 | - | TRBV6-2/TRBV6-3 | TGTGCCAGCAGCCGAGGACAGGGGCCACAAGATACGCAGTATTTT | CASSRGQGPQDTQYF
TRBD1 | TRBJ2-6 | - | TRBV6-5 | TGTGCCAGTCAAGTTACAGGGGCTGGGGCCAACGTCCTGACTTTC | CASQVTGAGANVLTF
- | TRBJ1-5 | - | TRBV18 | TGTGCCAGAGCAGGGGCGGGCCCCGGGCGGGAGCCCCAGCATTTT | CARAGAGPGREPQHF
- | TRBJ1-1 | - | TRBV19 | TGTGCCAGTACCATCCCAGGGATGAACACTGAAGCTTTCTTT | CASTIPGMNTEAFF
TRBD2 | TRBJ2-7 | - | TRBV4-2 | TGTGCCAGCAGCCAAGTTTATCGGCGGGAGGAATCCTACGAGCAGTACTTC | CASSQVYRREESYEQYF
- | TRBJ2-7 | - | TRBV9 | TGTGCCAGCAGCGTAGCTACTGGACAGAAAGGCTCCTACGAGCAGTACTTC | CASSVATGQKGSYEQYF
- | TRBJ1-2 | - | TRBV28 | TGTGCCAGCAGGCTGGAGGGGAGCTATGGCTACACCTTC | CASRLEGSYGYTF
TRBD1 | TRBJ1-5 | - | TRBV28 | TGTGCCAGCAGCCCAGGGGGCGAGGGGGTTGGTCAGCCCCAGCATTTT | CASSPGGEGVGQPQHF
- | TRBJ1-6 | - | TRBV30 | TGTGCCGGAACTCCCGTGAGAGGTACTTCACCCCTCCACTTT | CAGTPVRGTSPLHF
TRBD2 | TRBJ2-1 | - | TRBV11-3 | TGTGCCAGCAGCCGAGGGCTAGCGGGCGATGAGCAGTTCTTC | CASSRGLAGDEQFF
- | TRBJ1-1 | - | TRBV30 | TGTGCCTGGAGTGCAGGGGCTTGGGCTGAAGCTTTCTTT | CAWSAGAWAEAFF
- | TRBJ2-1 | - | TRBV29-1 | TGCAGCGTTGATCTAGCGAGAGGATCGGAGCAGTTCTTC | CSVDLARGSEQFF
TRBD1 | TRBJ1-5 | few | TRBV27 | TGTGCCAGCAGTTCTCCAGGGGGCGGGCAGCCCCAGCATTTT | CASSSPGGGQPQHF
- | TRBJ2-7 | once | TRBV7-9 | TGTGCCAGCAGCCAGTCCGGAACAGGGCTCTACGAGCAGTACTTC | CASSQSGTGLYEQYF
TRBD1 | TRBJ1-5 | once | TRBV27 | TGTGCCAGCTCGGGACAGGGGATGCAGCCCCAGCATTTT | CASSGQGMQPQHF
- | TRBJ2-7 | - | TRBV7-8 | TGTGCCAGCAGCTTAGGACAGTCCCCTTCCTACGAGCAGTACTTC | CASSLGQSPSYEQYF
- | TRBJ2-3 | few | TRBV6-4 | TGTGCCAGCAGTGACTCGGCTAGAAGCACAGATACGCAGTATTTT | CASSDSARSTDTQYF
- | TRBJ2-3 | few | TRBV6-4 | TGTGCCAGCAGTGAGGGGAGCGGGAGCACAGATACGCAGTATTTT | CASSEGSGSTDTQYF
TRBD1 | TRBJ2-7 | few | TRBV19 | TGTGCCAGTAGGGGACAGGGGGCCGGGAACTCCTACGAGCAGTACTTC | CASRGQGAGNSYEQYF
TRBD2 | TRBJ2-7 | - | TRBV14 | TGTGCCAGCAGCCTACGCCGACTAGCCGGATCCTACGAGCAGTACTTC | CASSLRRLAGSYEQYF
- | TRBJ2-2 | - | TRBV27 | TGTGCCAGCAGTTTAACAGGCGCGAACACCGGGGAGCTGTTTTTT | CASSLTGANTGELFF
- | TRBJ2-7 | - | TRBV19 | TGTGCCAGTAGTATGGCCCGCCGGGACGAGCAGTACTTC | CASSMARRDEQYF
- | TRBJ1-1 | - | TRBV29-1 | TGCAGCGTACCCGACAGGAACACTGAAGCTTTCTTT | CSVPDRNTEAFF
TRBD1 | TRBJ1-5 | - | TRBV6-6 | TGTGCCAGCAGTTCTGGACAGGGCGCTCAGCCCCAGCATTTT | CASSSGQGAQPQHF
- | TRBJ2-1 | - | TRBV15 | TGTGCCACCAGCAGAGAACAGGGTCAGAGCGATGAGCAGTTCTTC | CATSREQGQSDEQFF
- | TRBJ2-7 | once | TRBV28 | TGTGCCAGCAGTTTAGGTTCAGGGAACTCCTACGAGCAGTACTTC | CASSLGSGNSYEQYF
TRBD1 | TRBJ2-1 | - | TRBV5-1 | TGCGCCAGCAGCGAGGGACAGGTAGTCTACAATGAGCAGTTCTTC | CASSEGQVVYNEQFF
TRBD1 | TRBJ1-6 | - | TRBV7-6 | TGTGCCAGCAGCCTTAGTGGGACAGGTGATTCACCCCTCCACTTT | CASSLSGTGDSPLHF
TRBD1 | TRBJ2-7 | once | TRBV30 | TGTGCCTGGAGCTTAGGACAGGGCCCCTACGAGCAGTACTTC | CAWSLGQGPYEQYF
- | TRBJ2-2 | - | TRBV30 | TGTGCCTGTCAGGCGGGACCGGGAACGGGGTACACCGGGGAGCTGTTTTTT | CACQAGPGTGYTGELFF
TRBD2 | TRBJ2-1 | - | TRBV11-1 | TGTGCCAGCAGCTCCAGACTAGCGGGCTCCTACAATGAGCAGTTCTTC | CASSSRLAGSYNEQFF